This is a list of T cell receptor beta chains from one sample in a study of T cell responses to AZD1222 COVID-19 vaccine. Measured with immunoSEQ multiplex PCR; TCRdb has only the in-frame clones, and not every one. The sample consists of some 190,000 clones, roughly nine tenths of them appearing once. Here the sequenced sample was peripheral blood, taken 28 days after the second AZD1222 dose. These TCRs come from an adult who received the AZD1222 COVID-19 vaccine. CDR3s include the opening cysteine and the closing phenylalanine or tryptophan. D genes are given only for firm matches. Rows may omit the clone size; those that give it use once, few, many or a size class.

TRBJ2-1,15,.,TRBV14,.,TGTGCCAGCAGCCAACGGACAGCCTGGAACAATGAGCAGTTCTTC,CASSQRTAWNNEQFF
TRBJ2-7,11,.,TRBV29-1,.,TGCAGCACAAACTCGGGCTACGAGCAGTACTTC,CSTNSGYEQYF
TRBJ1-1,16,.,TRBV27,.,TGTGCCAGCAGTTTCAGGAGGGGGTCATTGAACACTGAAGCTTTCTTT,CASSFRRGSLNTEAFF
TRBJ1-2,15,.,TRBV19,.,TGTGCCAGTAGTACGACTCTGGGGAGGAAATATGGCTACACCTTC,CASSTTLGRKYGYTF
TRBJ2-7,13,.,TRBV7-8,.,TGTGCCAGCAGCTTAGTCCTAAACTACGAGCAGTACTTC,CASSLVLNYEQYF
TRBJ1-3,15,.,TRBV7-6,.,TGTGCCAGCAGCTTAGGGGGGTTCTCTGGAAACACCATATATTTT,CASSLGGFSGNTIYF
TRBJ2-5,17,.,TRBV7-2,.,TGTGCCAGCAGACCCTTGGGAGGGGGCCGCTCGCGGGAGACCCAGTACTTC,CASRPLGGGRSRETQYF
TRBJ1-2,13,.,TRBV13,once,TGTGCCAGCAGCTTAAATGGGGACTATGGCTACACCTTC,CASSLNGDYGYTF
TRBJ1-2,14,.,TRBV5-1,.,TGCGCCAGCAGCTTGGGTAACAGGGCCTATGGCTACACCTTC,CASSLGNRAYGYTF
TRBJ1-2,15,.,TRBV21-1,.,TGTGCCAGCAGCAAATATGAGGGCGCGAACTATGGCTACACCTTC,CASSKYEGANYGYTF
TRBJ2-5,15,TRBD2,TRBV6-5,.,TGTGCCAGCCCCAGCGGGGGGCCGATACAAGAGACCCAGTACTTC,CASPSGGPIQETQYF
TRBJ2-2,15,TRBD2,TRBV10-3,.,TGTGCCATCAGTGTTCTAGCGGGATACACCGGGGAGCTGTTTTTT,CAISVLAGYTGELFF
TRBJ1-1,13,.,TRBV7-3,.,TGTGCCAGCAGCTTAGAGGCGAACACTGAAGCTTTCTTT,CASSLEANTEAFF
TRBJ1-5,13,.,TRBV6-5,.,TGTGCCAGCACATCGGGGAGCAATCAGCCCCAGCATTTT,CASTSGSNQPQHF
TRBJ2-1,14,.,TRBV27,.,TGTGCCAGCAATTCGCCGTTTAAGGACAATGAGCAGTTCTTC,CASNSPFKDNEQFF
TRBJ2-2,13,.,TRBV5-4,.,TGTGCCAGCAGCCCCGCGAACACCGGGGAGCTGTTTTTT,CASSPANTGELFF
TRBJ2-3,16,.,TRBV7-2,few,TGTGCCAGCAGCTTAGGGCGGGGATTTGGCACAGATACGCAGTATTTT,CASSLGRGFGTDTQYF
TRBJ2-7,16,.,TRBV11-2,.,TGTGCCAGCAGCTTGTATCAGGGGCCGCGAGGGCACGAGCAGTACTTC,CASSLYQGPRGHEQYF
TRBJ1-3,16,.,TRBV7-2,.,TGTGCCAGCAGCTTAAGGGGACAAAACTCTGGAAACACCATATATTTT,CASSLRGQNSGNTIYF
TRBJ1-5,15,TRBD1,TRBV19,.,TGTGCCAGTAGGGAGGGACAGCGGAGCAATCAGCCCCAGCATTTT,CASREGQRSNQPQHF
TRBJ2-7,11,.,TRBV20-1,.,TGCAGTGCTAGAAGGGATTTCGAGCAGTACTTC,CSARRDFEQYF
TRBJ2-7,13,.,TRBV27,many,TGTGCCAGCAGTTTATCGTTCCCAAACGAGCAGTACTTC,CASSLSFPNEQYF
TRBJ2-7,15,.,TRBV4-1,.,TGCGCCAGCAGCCAAGATCTGGGGCGAAAGGAAGAGCAGTACTTC,CASSQDLGRKEEQYF
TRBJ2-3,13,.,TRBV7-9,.,TGTGCCAGCAGCTTAGTAGGAACAGATACGCAGTATTTT,CASSLVGTDTQYF
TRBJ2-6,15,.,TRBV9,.,TGTGCCAGCAGCAGTACCGTCTCTGGGGCCAACGTCCTGACTTTC,CASSSTVSGANVLTF
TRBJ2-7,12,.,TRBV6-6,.,TGTGCCAGCCGAGGGGTAACCTACGAGCAGTACTTC,CASRGVTYEQYF
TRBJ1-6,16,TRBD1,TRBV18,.,TGTGCCAGCTCACCGGACCGGGACAGAGAGAATTCACCCCTCCACTTT,CASSPDRDRENSPLHF
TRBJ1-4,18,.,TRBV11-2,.,TGTGCCAGCAGCTTAGCTGGCGGCGGTTTTGCAACTAATGAAAAACTGTTTTTT,CASSLAGGGFATNEKLFF
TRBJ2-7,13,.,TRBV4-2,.,TGTGCCAGCAGCCGGACAGCGCTGTACGAGCAGTACTTC,CASSRTALYEQYF
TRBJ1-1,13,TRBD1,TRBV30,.,TGTGCCTGGAGAGCTACAGGGGTCACTGAAGCTTTCTTT,CAWRATGVTEAFF
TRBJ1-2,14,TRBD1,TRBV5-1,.,TGCGCCAGCAGCCAGACAGGGGGGAACTATGGCTACACCTTC,CASSQTGGNYGYTF
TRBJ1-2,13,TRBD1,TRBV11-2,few,TGTGCCAGCAGCTACAGGGACAGCTATGGCTACACCTTC,CASSYRDSYGYTF
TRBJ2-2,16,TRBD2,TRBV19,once,TGTGCCAGTAGTATAATCCTAGCGGGGGGGACCGGGGAGCTGTTTTTT,CASSIILAGGTGELFF
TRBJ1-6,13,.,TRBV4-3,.,TGCGCCAGCAGCCAAGATCGTGGCTTGGGGGTCCACTTT,CASSQDRGLGVHF
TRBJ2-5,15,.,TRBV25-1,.,TGTGCCAGCAGTGAAATCGGAGGAGTCCAAGAGACCCAGTACTTC,CASSEIGGVQETQYF
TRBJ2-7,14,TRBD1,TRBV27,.,TGTGCCAGCAGTCCGCGGACAGGGGGCCTCGAGCAGTACTTC,CASSPRTGGLEQYF
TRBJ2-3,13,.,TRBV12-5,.,TGTGCTAGTGGCGACATAAACACAGATACGCAGTATTTT,CASGDINTDTQYF